The T cell receptor beta chain under discussion was sequenced for a study of T cells in Graves' hyperthyroidism and ophthalmopathy (dated by TCRdb to between 2018 and 2021). For the wider study: Peripheral blood samples were taken at the time of initial diagnosis, prior to any treatment. A discovery cohort of about 100 patients, about 44 with Graves' ophthalmopathy and roughly 59 with stable Graves' hyperthyroidism, was used to find distinguishing TCR V-J signatures. An independent validation cohort of under 20 hyperthyroidism patients and about 15 patients who later progressed to ophthalmopathy tested prospective prediction of ophthalmopathy. The 75 to 100 discovery patients were randomly divided into training and test sets at a 7:3 ratio. The study also compared thyroid tissue and blood T-cell repertoires from several Graves' hyperthyroidism patients. Once sampling was done, hyperthyroidism patients were given methimazole at a starting dose of 30 mg daily, whereas ophthalmopathy patients were given high-dose intravenous methylprednisolone. According to the paper, TCR Vbeta CDR3 sequencing was carried out on approximately 140 peripheral blood samples, which came from 40 to 45 ophthalmopathy, approximately 78 hyperthyroidism and about 17 progressor patients. Overall results and qualifications from the work: In validation, the model predicted progression to ophthalmopathy with over 65% sensitivity and less than 75% specificity, a median of 6.5 months before onset. In cross-validation, a model built on a 13 V-J signature told ophthalmopathy apart from stable hyperthyroidism with 85% to 90% sensitivity and roughly 81% specificity, and in testing the same model reached 80%/75%. Most expanded thyroid clonotypes (frequency above 0.001) were also detected in blood, a finding suggesting that blood repertoires may reflect thyroid immune responses. Sample size was not statistically predetermined, and investigators were not blinded to group allocation.

The TCR beta CDR3 regions were amplified from the RNA transcripts. The TCR CDR3 was subjected to a first round of RT-PCR using the HTBI primer set and the Qiagen OneStep RT-PCR kit. A second multiplex PCR round built the libraries, followed by size selection and purification. Sequencing of the libraries was done on an Illumina HiSeq2000 using paired-end 100 bp reads. The paper's processing steps were these. SOAPnuke was used to process the raw data, throwing out any read that contained adapters or uncalled bases, had a mean Phred below 15, or lacked an exact constant-primer or identifier match. COPE v1.2.5 was used to merge high-quality paired reads, and clonotypes were defined as unique nucleotide sequences. MiTCR v1.1 was used to align the clonotypes against IMGT TRBV, TRBD and TRBJ reference segments. The analysis included only V-J combinations with a frequency above 0.0001, which together covered around 99% of the repertoires. The TCS score was defined as F50 (clonal expansion) divided by E x V (chaos), with BLOSUM62-based TCRdist calculated between CDR3 peptides within each V-J. Welch's t-statistics and random forest reduced fewer than 600 V-J features to under 15, which were used in a naive Bayes classifier (R e1071). The raw public reads went through TCRdb reprocessing: fastp at Q25, MiXCR clone calling, in-frame beta chains kept. Records with the same CDR3 protein are collapsed into one entry carrying the most frequent genes and DNA. The V and J calls and clone size come from TCRdb's table, not from the authors' own analysis. The sample data list approximately 740,000 distinct CDR3 sequences, and approximately 14% of these were observed just once. The ten largest clonotypes hold more than 8.5% of the sample.

Stable Graves' hyperthyroidism was defined as no progression to ophthalmopathy during 18 months of follow-up. The hyperthyroidism patients were between 18 and 65 years old and newly diagnosed, with a disease duration of less than 2 months. The study excluded patients with uncontrolled infections, other autoimmune diseases, pregnancy or lactation. Clinical symptoms, serum thyroxine and TRAb, thyroid ultrasound, and orbital computed tomography formed the basis for the diagnoses. PBMCs were isolated from more than 8 ml of fresh peripheral blood by Ficoll-Paque density gradient centrifugation. Total RNA was extracted with Trizol reagent, and quality was checked on an Agilent 2100 Bioanalyzer. With respect to this clonotype: Which antigen it targets is not known. Base quality data are lacking; no much larger clone is found one base away.

Per the germline V gene (reference sequence), LNHDA is the CDR1 and SQIVND is the CDR2. From the cysteine up to the phenylalanine, the CDR3 has a length of 15 residues. Solely the CDR3 DNA is kept, with 45 bases framed from the first base. Cut back by 7 bases and 0 bases, the V and J ends lie 13 bases apart. The receptor chain draws on TRBV19 and TRBJ1-5; the D gene cannot be resolved reliably. This receptor was taken from a young woman with Graves' hyperthyroidism. The specimen was blood. This receptor carries the CDR3 CASKISTASNQPQHF. The DNA sequence is given as TGTGCCAGTAAAATAAGTACAGCTAGCAATCAGCCCCAGCATTTT.